This T cell receptor beta chain was identified in a study of blood T cell repertoires in COVID-19. Study-wide context: The United States, Italy and Spain provided the acute and convalescent COVID-19 samples. PBMCs, B-cell-depleted T cells, or T cells provided the cDNA or gDNA that made up the material.

Germline V gives CDR1 WSHSY, CDR2 SAAADI. This CDR3 region has 14 residues. V lost 7 bases, J lost 1 base, and 6 bases stayed unmatched. Only a few counts were recorded for this clone. Authors' methods: How many nucleated cells were present was estimated from reference gene primer amplification. Method: immunoSEQ multiplex PCR; TCRdb's copy keeps in-frame clones and lacks some. The D gene and trimming were derived from the DNA, and the V and J assignments and clone size from that table. The table has 95,000 to 150,000 clones, roughly 90% seen once. V is TRBV10-2 and J is TRBJ2-7; 8 bases align to TRBD1. Sequencing was performed on peripheral blood. The clonotype was recovered from a man aged 35 to 55 with acute or convalescent COVID-19. CDR3 DNA: TGCGCCAGCACCGAACAGGGGGTGTCCTACGAGCAGTACTTC. Encoded protein: CASTEQGVSYEQYF.